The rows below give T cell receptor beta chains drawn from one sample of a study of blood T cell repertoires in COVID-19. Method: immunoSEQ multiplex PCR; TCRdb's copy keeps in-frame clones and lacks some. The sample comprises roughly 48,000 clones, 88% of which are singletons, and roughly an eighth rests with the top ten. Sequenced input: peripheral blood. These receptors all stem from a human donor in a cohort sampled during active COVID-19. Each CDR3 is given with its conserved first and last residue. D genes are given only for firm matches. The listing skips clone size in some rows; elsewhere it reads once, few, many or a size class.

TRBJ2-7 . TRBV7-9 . TGTGCCAGCAGCTTAGCGCAGGGCAGGACGGACGAGCAGTACTTC CASSLAQGRTDEQYF
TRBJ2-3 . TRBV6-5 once TGTGCCAGCAGTTACTCGGGGGCTAGCACAGATACGCAGTATTTT CASSYSGASTDTQYF
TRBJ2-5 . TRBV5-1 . TGCGCCAGCAGCGAGCCTACAGTTGAGACCCAGTACTTC CASSEPTVETQYF
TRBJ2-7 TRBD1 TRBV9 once TGTGCCAGCAGCTCGAGAGGCGGGACAGGGGATTACGGCGAGCAGTACTTC CASSSRGGTGDYGEQYF
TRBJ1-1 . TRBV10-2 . TGCGCCACCGCCCTACCTCCATTGAACACTGAAGCTTTCTTT CATALPPLNTEAFF
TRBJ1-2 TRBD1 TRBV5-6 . TGTGCCAGCAGCCTGGGGACAGAAAGTATCTATGGCTACACCTTC CASSLGTESIYGYTF
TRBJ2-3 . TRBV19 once TGTGCCAGTAGTACTATAGACGGGATCACAGATACGCAGTATTTT CASSTIDGITDTQYF
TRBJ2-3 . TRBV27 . TGTGCCAGCAGCGGTAGGGGGAACCCTAAATCTAGCACAGATACGCAGTATTTT CASSGRGNPKSSTDTQYF
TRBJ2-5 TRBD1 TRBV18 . TGTGCCAGCTGTGCGTCAGGGGGTCAAGAGACCCAGTACTTC CASCASGGQETQYF
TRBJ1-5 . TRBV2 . TGTGCCAGCAGTGAAGTGGATCGGGGGAATCAGCCCCAGCATTTT CASSEVDRGNQPQHF
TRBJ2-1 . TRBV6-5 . TGTGCCAGCAGGGGACTTAACAATGAGCAGTTCTTC CASRGLNNEQFF
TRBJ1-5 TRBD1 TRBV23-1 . TGCGCCAGCAGTCGGACAGGGGGCGCGAGGTGGAGTCAGCCCCAGCATTTT CASSRTGGARWSQPQHF
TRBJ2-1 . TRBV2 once TGTGCCAGCAGTGAACTAGGAAGTTCCAATGAGCAGTTCTTC CASSELGSSNEQFF
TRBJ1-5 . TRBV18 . TGTGCCAGCTCACCCAACTATAGCAATCAGCCCCAGCATTTT CASSPNYSNQPQHF
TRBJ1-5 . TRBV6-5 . TGTGCCAGTCGAACCCAGGGGCGAGGCAATCAGCCCCAGCATTTT CASRTQGRGNQPQHF
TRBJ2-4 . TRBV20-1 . TGCAGTGCTCCCCTGGCGGGAATTCAGTACTTC CSAPLAGIQYF
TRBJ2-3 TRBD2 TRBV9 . TGTGCCAGCAGCGTAGGGGCGGGGGGGCGGCCAGATACGCAGTATTTT CASSVGAGGRPDTQYF
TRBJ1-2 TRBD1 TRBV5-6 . TGTGCCAGCAGCTCGGACAGGGGGCAGTTAGACTACACCTTC CASSSDRGQLDYTF
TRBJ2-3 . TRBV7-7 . TGTGCCAGCAGCTTGGGGATGGACAGAAGCACAGATACGCAGTATTTT CASSLGMDRSTDTQYF
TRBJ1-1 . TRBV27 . TGTGCCAGCAGTTTATTCGGTAGGAGTGAAGCTTTCTTT CASSLFGRSEAFF
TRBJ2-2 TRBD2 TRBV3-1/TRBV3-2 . TGTGCCAGCAGCCAAGGACTAGCGGGGGGGCCGATCACCGGGGAGCTGTTTTTT CASSQGLAGGPITGELFF
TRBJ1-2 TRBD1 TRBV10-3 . TGTGCCATCAGTGGACAGGGAGCCACCTGGGACTATGGCTACACCTTC CAISGQGATWDYGYTF
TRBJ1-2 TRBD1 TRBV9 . TGTGCCAGCAGCGTGGGGACAGGCAGGATAGGTGGCTACACCTTC CASSVGTGRIGGYTF
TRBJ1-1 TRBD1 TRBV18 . TGTGCCAGCTCGCTAGAGCAGGGGGCGAACACTGAAGCTTTCTTT CASSLEQGANTEAFF
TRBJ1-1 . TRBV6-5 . TGTGCCAGCAGTTACCAGTACAGGGATACTGAAGCTTTCTTT CASSYQYRDTEAFF
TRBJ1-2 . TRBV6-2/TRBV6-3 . TGTGCCAGCAGTTACTCGAAAGGAGTCGGCTACACCTTC CASSYSKGVGYTF
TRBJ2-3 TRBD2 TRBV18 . TGTGCCAGCTCACCAGGCGCGGGACTAGCGGGGGGGACAGATACGCAGTATTTT CASSPGAGLAGGTDTQYF
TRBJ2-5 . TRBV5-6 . TGTGCCAGCAGCTTTGGCAGGGTGAATCAAGAGACCCAGTACTTC CASSFGRVNQETQYF
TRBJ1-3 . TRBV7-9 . TGTGCCAGCAGACACGACAGTGGCGGAAACACCATATATTTT CASRHDSGGNTIYF
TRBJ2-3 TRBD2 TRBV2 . TGTGCCAGCAGTTATCCCCGACTAGCGGGGTCCATAGATACGCAGTATTTT CASSYPRLAGSIDTQYF
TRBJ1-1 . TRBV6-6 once TGTGCCAGCAGTTACTCGGAGGGGAACACTGAAGCTTTCTTT CASSYSEGNTEAFF
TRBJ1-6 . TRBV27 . TGTGCCAGCAGTCTCCACAGGAATTCACCCCTCCACTTT CASSLHRNSPLHF
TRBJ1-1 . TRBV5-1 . TGCGCCAGCAGCCCGGGAGGAACGGACACTGAAGCTTTCTTT CASSPGGTDTEAFF
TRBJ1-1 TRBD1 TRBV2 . TGTGCCAGCAGGCGACAGGGGGTGACTGAAGCTTTCTTT CASRRQGVTEAFF
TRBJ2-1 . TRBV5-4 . TGTGCCAGCAGCCGGGATGCAGCAGGAGGGCTTGCCTACAATGAGCAGTTCTTC CASSRDAAGGLAYNEQFF
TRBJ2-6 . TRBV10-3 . TGTGCCATCAGTGAATTGTACTCTGGGGCCAACGTCCTGACTTTC CAISELYSGANVLTF
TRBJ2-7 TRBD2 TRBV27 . TGTGCCAGTCATGGCGGGGGAAATTACGAGCAGTACTTC CASHGGGNYEQYF
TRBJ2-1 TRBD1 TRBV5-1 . TGCGCCAGCAGCTTGACCCCCGACAGGGTGGACAATGAGCAGTTCTTC CASSLTPDRVDNEQFF
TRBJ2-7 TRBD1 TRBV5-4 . TGTGCCAGCAGCTCGACAGGGGCCGGATACGAGCAGTACTTC CASSSTGAGYEQYF
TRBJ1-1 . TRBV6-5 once TGTGCCAGCAGGTCAGGGATTCGGACTGAAGCTTTCTTT CASRSGIRTEAFF
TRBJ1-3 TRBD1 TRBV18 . TGTGCCAGCTCACCTGAGAAGGGGGCCTCTGGAAACACCATATATTTT CASSPEKGASGNTIYF
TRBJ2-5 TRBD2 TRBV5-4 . TGTGCCAGCAGCCCGAACCAGGGAGGGGAGACCCAGTACTTC CASSPNQGGETQYF
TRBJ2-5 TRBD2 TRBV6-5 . TGTGCCAGCAGTTGGGCCGGGACTAAAGAGACCCAGTACTTC CASSWAGTKETQYF
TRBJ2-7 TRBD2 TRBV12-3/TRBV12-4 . TGTGCCAGCAGCCTTGCCTTAGCGGGGGATGGATACTTC CASSLALAGDGYF
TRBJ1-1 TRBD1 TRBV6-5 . TGTGCCAGCAGACGCTCCCACAGGGGGGTTGAAGCTTTCTTT CASRRSHRGVEAFF